This T cell receptor (beta chain) was documented in a study of blood T cell repertoires in COVID-19 (dated by TCRdb to about 2020). Background for the entire study: The collaborator samples originated in the United States, Italy and Spain and spanned the acute and convalescent phases of COVID-19. The prospective study material was composed of cDNA or gDNA derived from T cells, B-cell-depleted T cells, or PBMCs. The dataset comprised deeply sampled blood TCRbeta repertoires from subjects exposed to, actively infected with, or recovered from COVID-19. The repertoires were released in a freely available public database intended as a resource for research on the immune response to SARS-CoV-2. Samples came from the ongoing ImmuneRACE study (first 160 participants) plus 1,254 subjects from 6 global collaborators. The sample metadata nearly always contained a de-identified subject ID, COVID-19 status, age in years and sex. HLA class I and class II types, where available, came from metadata supplied by the sample provider rather than from assay-based typing. Results the study describes overall, beyond this receptor: The quantity of clinical and demographic metadata differed by source and by participant and was supplied without curation.

Collaborating institutions collected whole blood in K2EDTA tubes following their own protocols. For TCRbeta analysis, collaborators shipped samples as frozen whole blood, isolated PBMCs, or DNA extracted from either of those sample types. CDR1 MNHNS and CDR2 SASEGT are derived from the germline V gene. Ends trimmed: V by 2 bases, J by 2 bases; bases unmatched to a gene: 8. The CDR3 runs 16 residues from the cysteine to the phenylalanine. Only CDR3 DNA is held: 48 bases, read in frame from base 1. TCRbeta CDR3 regions were amplified from genomic DNA using the immunoSEQ Assay, a bias-controlled multiplex PCR. The paper's data handling went like this. The number of nucleated cells in each sample was estimated by amplification of reference gene primers within the assay. To quantify the absolute abundance of each unique TCRbeta CDR3 rearrangement, sequence reads were collapsed and filtered. For each sample, productive Simpson clonality was calculated as the square root of Simpson's diversity index over productive rearrangements. TCRdb provides this immuneACCESS table in a form limited to in-frame rearrangements. Some clones are lacking; in checked studies, under half of them reflect an unresolved V gene, and why the rest are absent is not known. V, J and clone size are taken as reported in that table, and D and trimming were inferred from the DNA itself. The sample profile shows more than 90,000 clones; about 91% of them were found once. The top ten constitute 15% to 20% of the sample.

As regards this clone: Its binding antigen is unknown. Base qualities were left out, and no much larger clone turns up one base away.

The sequencing sample was made of peripheral blood. The TCR originated in a man aged 45-65 years with acute or convalescent COVID-19. The chain uses TRBV6-1 and TRBJ1-2; 7 bases in the junction line up with TRBD1. The base sequence is TGTGCCAGCAGTGAATCCTACAGGGGTCTAAACTATGGCTACACCTTC. Its coded protein is CASSESYRGLNYGYTF.